This entry lists 30 T cell receptor beta chains sequenced from one sample in a study of patients and donors after allogeneic stem cell transplantation. Each CDR3 protein is one row after TCRdb ran MiXCR on the RT-PCR reads. The sample includes 200,000 to 250,000 distinct CDR3 sequences, around an eighth of them seen just once. Sequencing was carried out using blood, either unsorted or a sorted T cell fraction (not recorded which). These receptors were taken from a human donor who was either an allogeneic HSCT recipient or a stem cell or donor lymphocyte infusion donor (not recorded which). It is not recorded whose cells these are; they may come from a transplant donor.

The gene calls are TRBV12-3 or TRBV12-4 and TRBJ1-1, with 7 bases matching TRBD1. This CDR3 has 13 residues. Germline trimming cut 3 bases from V and 7 bases from J; bases unmatched to any gene: 5. This chain's CDR3 is CASSFQGGGEAFF. Here the CDR3 DNA reads TGTGCCAGCAGTTTTCAGGGGGGCGGTGAAGCTTTCTTT.

This clonotype was observed a few times. The chain is built from TRBV6-5 and TRBJ2-7, with D unresolved. Trimming removed 0 bases at V and 2 bases at J, with 17 bases between. CDR1 MNHEY and CDR2 SVGAGI come from the germline V gene. The CDR3 contains 17 residues. The CDR3 loop reads CASSYSGSALRTYEQYF. In DNA, the CDR3 is TGTGCCAGCAGTTACTCTGGGTCGGCGCTAAGGACCTACGAGCAGTACTTC.

V gene TRBV5-1 combines with J gene TRBJ1-1; possibly TRBD1 for D (5 bases). V dropped 0 bases and J dropped 3 bases, with 12 bases sitting between them. The germline gives CDR1 SGHRS, CDR2 YFSETQ. There are 15 residues in the CDR3. CDR3 loop: CASSLEAVGDTEAFF. In DNA form, the CDR3 reads TGCGCCAGCAGCTTGGAGGCGGTGGGGGACACTGAAGCTTTCTTT.

This clonotype was detected many times. This sequence joins TRBV7-8 and TRBJ2-2; tentatively, D is TRBD1 (6 bases). Between the trimmed V and J ends, which lost 5 bases and 2 bases, there was a span of 12 bases. Germline lookup yields CDR1 SGHVS and CDR2 FQNEAQ. The CDR3 is 15 amino acids. CDR3 in amino acids: CASSAGTSNTGELFF. CDR3 bases: TGTGCCAGCAGCGCCGGGACAAGTAACACCGGGGAGCTGTTTTTT.

This clonotype showed up many times. V usage is TRBV20-1 and J usage is TRBJ1-2; unclear D gene. This CDR3 is 16 amino acids long. CDR1 DFQATT and CDR2 SNEGSKA come from the germline V gene (reference sequence). The ends were cut back, 0 bases at V and 3 bases at J, with 17 bases in the middle. CDR3 loop: CSAREVVGAGYYGYTF. DNA of the CDR3: TGCAGTGCTAGAGAAGTAGTTGGCGCCGGCTACTATGGCTACACCTTC.

This clonotype appeared a few times. This chain uses TRBV20-1 with TRBJ1-2, with unresolved D. Between the trimmed V and J ends, which lost 3 bases and 8 bases, there was a span of 16 bases. The CDR3 is made up of 13 amino acids. Germline CDR1 DFQATT, CDR2 SNEGSKA (reference sequence). The CDR3 here is CSASPGTLIGYTF. CDR3 nucleotide sequence: TGCAGTGCTAGTCCCGGCACCCTTATAGGCTACACCTTC.

The J gene is TRBJ2-5, the V gene TRBV2, with D possibly TRBD1 on 6 matching bases. The length of the CDR3 is 15 residues. Germline CDR1 and CDR2: SNHLY and FYNNEI. V was cut by 3 bases and J by 4 bases, with 15 bases left in between. In nucleotides, the CDR3 is TGTGCCAGCAGTGATGGGACCCAGGGGATAGAGACCCAGTACTTC. This codes for CASSDGTQGIETQYF.

This chain links TRBV2 with TRBJ2-3, with 10 bases identical to TRBD1. V shed 1 base, J shed 2 bases, and the junction held 3 bases outside the gene matches. This CDR3 has 16 residues. Germline CDR1 reads SNHLY; CDR2 reads FYNNEI. This CDR3 is CASSEEGQGSTDTQYF. DNA for the CDR3: TGTGCCAGCAGTGAAGAGGGACAGGGGTCCACAGATACGCAGTATTTT.

The rearrangement joins TRBV4-1 to TRBJ1-1; D uncertain. V lost 1 base to trimming and J lost 6 bases, with 18 bases between them. This CDR3 region has 16 residues. CDR1 is MGHRA, CDR2 YSYEKL, per germline. The CDR3 here is CASSQGGKVTWAEAFF. The CDR3 nucleotides are TGCGCCAGCAGCCAAGGAGGGAAGGTGACGTGGGCTGAAGCTTTCTTT.

This clonotype was detected many times. This sequence joins TRBV12-3 or TRBV12-4 and TRBJ1-2, with D possibly being TRBD1 (6 bases). The CDR3 runs 14 residues. Trimming shortened V by 3 bases and J by 0 bases, and 8 bases separated the two germline ends. For the CDR3, the DNA is TGTGCCAGCAGTTTCAGGGGAGCTAACTATGGCTACACCTTC. This gives the protein CASSFRGANYGYTF.

This clonotype was counted a few times. The V and J genes are TRBV7-6 and TRBJ2-2, with 7 bases fitting TRBD1. The trim removed 7 bases at V and 4 bases at J, leaving 12 bases unmatched. CDR1 and CDR2 (germline): SGHVS, FNYEAQ. The CDR3 loop spans 16 amino acids. The CDR3 reads CASTGLEGAVTGELFF. The DNA for the CDR3 is TGTGCCAGCACAGGCTTAGAGGGGGCGGTCACCGGGGAGCTGTTTTTT.

This clonotype was seen only a few times. The chain uses TRBV5-5 and TRBJ2-1, with D perhaps matching TRBD1 (5 bases). The CDR3 loop spans 15 amino acids. Germline-derived CDR1 and CDR2 are SGHKS and YYEKEE (reference sequence). Trimming removed 5 bases from V and 10 bases from J, with 22 bases in between. CDR3 protein: CASSPRQLPSVEQFF. DNA for the CDR3: TGTGCCAGCAGTCCCAGACAGCTACCGAGCGTGGAGCAGTTCTTC.

The J gene is TRBJ2-1, the V gene TRBV10-3; no firm D call. The CDR3 spans 15 residues. The V gene lost 6 bases and the J gene lost 5 bases, with 17 bases spanning the gap. From germline, CDR1 is ENHRY and CDR2 SYGVKD. The CDR3 DNA sequence: TGTGCCATCAGAGCCGACGGTTTACAGAACAATGAGCAGTTCTTC. Residues: CAIRADGLQNNEQFF.

The V and J genes are TRBV27 and TRBJ1-6, with 9 nucleotides matching TRBD1. The J segment lost 8 bases and the V segment lost 6 bases, leaving 5 bases of the junction unmatched. Germline CDR1 reads MNHEY; CDR2 reads SMNVEV (reference sequence). CDR3 length equals 14 residues. CDR3 nucleotides: TGTGCCAGCAGAACGGGACAGGGATATTCACCCCTCCACTTT. This codes for CASRTGQGYSPLHF.

This clonotype was detected ten times or more. This rearrangement joins TRBV12-3 or TRBV12-4 to TRBJ2-6; D not certain. This CDR3 contains 13 residues. V was pared by 3 bases and J by 1 base, with 1 base between. CDR3: CASSFSGANVLTF. Written as DNA, the CDR3 is TGTGCCAGCAGTTTTTCTGGGGCCAACGTCCTGACTTTC.

This clonotype turned up a few times. The genes are TRBV5-1 and TRBJ2-2; the match to TRBD2 covers 10 bases. The CDR3 covers 16 residues. Germline V CDR1 and CDR2: SGHRS, YFSETQ. The junction had 5 bases not matched to a gene; V was cut back by 4 bases and J by 2 bases. CDR3 DNA: TGCGCCAGCAGCCCGAAACTAGCGGGAAACACCGGGGAGCTGTTTTTT. This encodes CASSPKLAGNTGELFF.

This clonotype was recorded at least ten times. The CDR3 sequence: CASSRLSNYGYTF. CDR3 nucleotide sequence: TGTGCCAGCAGCCGCCTTTCTAACTATGGCTACACCTTC. The V call is TRBV7-2, the J call TRBJ1-2; D is unresolved. Germline loops: CDR1 SGHTA, CDR2 FQGNSA. V lost 5 bases to trimming and J lost 0 bases, with 7 bases between them. CDR3 size: 13 residues.

This clonotype was recorded a few times. V and J are TRBV5-6 and TRBJ2-5; D may be TRBD2 (6 bases). This CDR3 has 14 residues. V was cut by 2 bases and J by 5 bases, with 13 bases left in between. Per germline, CDR1 SGHDT and CDR2 YYEEEE. The CDR3 loop is CASSFTEGWETQYF. The CDR3, as DNA: TGTGCCAGCAGCTTCACGGAGGGATGGGAGACCCAGTACTTC.

The rearrangement links TRBV29-1 to TRBJ1-1, with D perhaps matching TRBD1 (5 bases). V shed 7 bases and J shed 5 bases, with 17 bases lying between them. The CDR3 contains 13 residues. CDR1 and CDR2 (germline): SQVTM, ANQGSEA. The CDR3, as DNA: TGCAGCGCCGGGGGGGGTAGTACTACTGAAGCTTTCTTT. This translates into CSAGGGSTTEAFF.

This clonotype was seen only a few times. The rearrangement links TRBV7-9 to TRBJ1-2, with D possibly TRBD1 on 5 matching bases. The CDR3 loop spans 15 amino acids. V was trimmed by 3 bases and J by 8 bases, leaving 19 bases between them. CDR1 and CDR2 (germline): SEHNR, FQNEAQ (reference sequence). The CDR3 coding sequence is TGTGCCAGCAGCTTCCACACCAATGGGGGTGGCGGCTACACCTTC. Translation gives CASSFHTNGGGGYTF.

The rearrangement links TRBV2 to TRBJ2-1; 10 bases fit TRBD2. Per germline, CDR1 SNHLY and CDR2 FYNNEI. The V segment lost 1 base and the J segment 7 bases; nucleotides outside the gene matches: 4. The CDR3 covers 15 residues. CDR3 DNA: TGTGCCAGCAGTGAAGTTAGCGGGGGGAGGAATGAGCAGTTCTTC. Residues: CASSEVSGGRNEQFF.

The table lists this clonotype with a few counts. The chain links TRBV20-1 to TRBJ1-2; no firm D call. Trimming left V 5 bases short and J 3 bases short, with 19 bases between. CDR3 length: 15 residues. Germline V CDR1 and CDR2: DFQATT, SNEGSKA (reference sequence). The CDR3 sequence: CSARPLTGGDYGYTF. The CDR3 nucleotides are TGCAGTGCTCGCCCTTTGACGGGAGGCGACTATGGCTACACCTTC.

This chain joins TRBV4-1 and TRBJ2-5; D gene uncertain. Germline V lookup: CDR1 MGHRA, CDR2 YSYEKL. Trimming took off 0 bases at V and 2 bases at J, with 13 bases between the two ends. This CDR3 has 16 residues. DNA of the CDR3: TGCGCCAGCAGCCAAGAAAGAGGAGCGCGGCAAGAGACCCAGTACTTC. Encoded protein: CASSQERGARQETQYF.

The chain couples TRBV6-1 to TRBJ1-2; the D gene is possibly TRBD1 (5 bases). Trimming shortened V by 8 bases and J by 0 bases, and 10 bases separated the two germline ends. Germline-derived CDR1 and CDR2 are MNHNS and SASEGT. The CDR3 length is 13 residues. DNA of the CDR3: TGTGCCAGCGGTCAGGGTGCTAACTATGGCTACACCTTC. The encoded protein is CASGQGANYGYTF.

The V gene is TRBV5-5, the J gene TRBJ2-5; no firm D call. The V end lost 3 bases, the J end lost 4 bases, and 16 bases lay between the germline ends. The germline V gene has CDR1 SGHKS and CDR2 YYEKEE (reference sequence). The CDR3 sequence is 15 residues long. The CDR3 DNA sequence: TGTGCCAGCAGCTCACTTAGGGTTAATTCAGAGACCCAGTACTTC. Translating it yields CASSSLRVNSETQYF.

The chain carries TRBV4-2 and TRBJ2-2, with 8 bases matching TRBD2. The CDR3 length is 16 residues. CDR1 LGHNA and CDR2 YNFKEQ come from the germline V gene. Trimming at V came to 5 bases and at J to 3 bases, leaving 8 bases not matched to a gene. In DNA, the CDR3 is TGTGCCAGCAGCGAAAGCGGGAGCAGTTACACCGGGGAGCTGTTTTTT. The encoded protein is CASSESGSSYTGELFF.

This clonotype occurred a few times. This chain uses TRBV20-1 with TRBJ1-3, with unresolved D. The CDR3 loop spans 15 amino acids. Trimming pared 4 bases from V and 4 bases from J, leaving 17 bases between. Per germline, CDR1 DFQATT and CDR2 SNEGSKA (reference sequence). The CDR3 reads CSATTPELKGNTIYF. The DNA of the CDR3 is TGCAGTGCTACCACTCCGGAATTGAAAGGAAACACCATATATTTT.

This clonotype was seen a few times. This chain links TRBV27 with TRBJ2-7; no reliable D call. The CDR3 length is 14 residues. Between the trimmed V and J ends, which lost 1 base and 2 bases, there was a span of 9 bases. Per the germline V gene, CDR1 is MNHEY and CDR2 is SMNVEV (reference sequence). This CDR3 is CASSLLGATYEQYF. The CDR3 DNA is TGTGCCAGCAGTTTATTGGGCGCGACCTACGAGCAGTACTTC.

The chain joins TRBV7-9 to TRBJ2-7; D perhaps matches TRBD2 (6 bases). The germline V gene has CDR1 SEHNR and CDR2 FQNEAQ (reference sequence). V lost 5 bases and J 4 bases, leaving 12 bases between the germline ends. CDR3 length: 13 amino acids. The CDR3 nucleotides are TGTGCCAGCAGCCCATGGGGGGTATACGAGCAGTACTTC. The encoded protein is CASSPWGVYEQYF.

The table lists this clonotype with a few counts. The chain uses TRBV9 and TRBJ1-6; D may be TRBD1 (5 bases). This CDR3 has 16 amino acids. Looked up from germline, CDR1 is SGDLS and CDR2 is YYNGEE. Trimming took off 3 bases at V and 9 bases at J, with 19 bases between the two ends. Here the CDR3 DNA reads TGTGCCAGCAGCGCCCTCGACATTATAACAGGTTCACCCCTCCACTTT. Protein: CASSALDIITGSPLHF.